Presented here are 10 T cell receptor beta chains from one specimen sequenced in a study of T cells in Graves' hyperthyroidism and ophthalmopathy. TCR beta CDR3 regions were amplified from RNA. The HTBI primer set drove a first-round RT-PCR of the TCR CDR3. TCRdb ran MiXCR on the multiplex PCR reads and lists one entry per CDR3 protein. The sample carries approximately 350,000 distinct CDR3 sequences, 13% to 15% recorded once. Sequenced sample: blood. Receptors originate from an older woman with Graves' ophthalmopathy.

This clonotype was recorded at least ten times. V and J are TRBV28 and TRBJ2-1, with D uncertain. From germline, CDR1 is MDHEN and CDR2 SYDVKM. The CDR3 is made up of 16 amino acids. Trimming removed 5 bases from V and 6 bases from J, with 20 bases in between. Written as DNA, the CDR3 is TGTGCCAGCAGTACCCACTTGGGGTCCACCACCAATGAGCAGTTCTTC. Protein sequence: CASSTHLGSTTNEQFF.

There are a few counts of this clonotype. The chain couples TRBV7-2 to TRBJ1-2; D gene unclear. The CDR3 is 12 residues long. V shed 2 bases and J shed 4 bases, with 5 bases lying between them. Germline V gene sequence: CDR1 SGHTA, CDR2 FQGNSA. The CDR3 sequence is CASSLRLYGYTF. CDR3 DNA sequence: TGTGCCAGCAGCTTAAGGCTCTATGGCTACACCTTC.

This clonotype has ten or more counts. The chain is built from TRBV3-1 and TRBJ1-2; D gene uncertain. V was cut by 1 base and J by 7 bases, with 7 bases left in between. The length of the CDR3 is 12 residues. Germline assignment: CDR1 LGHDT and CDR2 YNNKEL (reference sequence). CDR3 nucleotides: TGTGCCAGCAGCCAAGTGTTAGGTGGCTACACCTTC. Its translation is CASSQVLGGYTF.

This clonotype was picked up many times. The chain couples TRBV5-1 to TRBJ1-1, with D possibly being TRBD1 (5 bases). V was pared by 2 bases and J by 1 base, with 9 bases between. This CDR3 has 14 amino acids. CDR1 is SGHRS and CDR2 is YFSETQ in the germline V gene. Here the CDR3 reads CASSLEQANTEAFF. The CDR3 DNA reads TGCGCCAGCAGCTTAGAACAGGCGAACACTGAAGCTTTCTTT.

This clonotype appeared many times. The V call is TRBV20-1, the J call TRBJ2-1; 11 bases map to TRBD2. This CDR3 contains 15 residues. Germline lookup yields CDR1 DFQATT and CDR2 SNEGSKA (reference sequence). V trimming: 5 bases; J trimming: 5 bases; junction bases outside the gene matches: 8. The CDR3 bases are TGCAGTGCTGGAGGGACTAGCGGACTCAACAATGAGCAGTTCTTC. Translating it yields CSAGGTSGLNNEQFF.

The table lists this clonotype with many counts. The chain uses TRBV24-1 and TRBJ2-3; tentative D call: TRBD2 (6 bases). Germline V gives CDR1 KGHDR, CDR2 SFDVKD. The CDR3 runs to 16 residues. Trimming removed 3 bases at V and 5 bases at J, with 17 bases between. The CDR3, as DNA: TGTGCCACCAGTGATCGATCCACTACGGGACTAGATACGCAGTATTTT. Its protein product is CATSDRSTTGLDTQYF.

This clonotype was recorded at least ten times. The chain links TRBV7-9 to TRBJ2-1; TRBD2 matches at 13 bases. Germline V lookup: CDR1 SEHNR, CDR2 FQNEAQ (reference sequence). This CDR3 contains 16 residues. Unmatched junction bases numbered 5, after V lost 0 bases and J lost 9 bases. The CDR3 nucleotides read TGTGCCAGCAGCTTAGCGCGGACTAGCGGGAGTAGTGAGCAGTTCTTC. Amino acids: CASSLARTSGSSEQFF.

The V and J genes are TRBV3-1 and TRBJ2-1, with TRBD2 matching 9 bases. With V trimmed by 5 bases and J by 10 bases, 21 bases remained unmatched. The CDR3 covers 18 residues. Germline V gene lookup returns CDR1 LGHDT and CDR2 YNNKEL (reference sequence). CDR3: CASSFRATGLAGQLEQFF. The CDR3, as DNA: TGTGCCAGCAGCTTCAGAGCGACAGGGCTAGCGGGGCAACTAGAGCAGTTCTTC.

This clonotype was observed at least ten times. The DNA of the CDR3 is TGTGCCAGCAGTGAAGGGACTAGTCCCTACGAGCAGTACTTC. Translating gives CASSEGTSPYEQYF. The genes are TRBV2 and TRBJ2-7; 7 bases agree with TRBD2. Germline values: CDR1 SNHLY, CDR2 FYNNEI. This CDR3 has 14 amino acids. V lost 1 base to trimming and J lost 2 bases; unmatched junction nucleotides: 2. The full variable domain, rest sourced from reference TRBV2 and TRBJ2-7, is EPEVTQTPSHQVTQMGQEVILRCVPISNHLYFYWYRQILGQKVEFLVSFYNNEISEKSEIFDDQFSVERPDGSNFTLKIRSTKLEDSAMYFCASSEGTSPYEQYFGPGTRLTVT.

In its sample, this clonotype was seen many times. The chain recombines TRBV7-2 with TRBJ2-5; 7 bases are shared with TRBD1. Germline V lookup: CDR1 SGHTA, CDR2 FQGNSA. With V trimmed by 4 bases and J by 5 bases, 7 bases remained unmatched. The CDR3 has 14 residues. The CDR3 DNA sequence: TGTGCCAGCAGCTCGTCCACAGGGGTTGAGACCCAGTACTTC. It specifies CASSSSTGVETQYF. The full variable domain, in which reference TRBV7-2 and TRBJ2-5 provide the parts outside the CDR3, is GAGVSQSPSNKVTEKGKDVELRCDPISGHTALYWYRQSLGQGLEFLIYFQGNSAPDKSGLPSDRFSAERTGGSVSTLTIQRTQQEDSAVYLCASSSSTGVETQYFGPGTRLLVL.